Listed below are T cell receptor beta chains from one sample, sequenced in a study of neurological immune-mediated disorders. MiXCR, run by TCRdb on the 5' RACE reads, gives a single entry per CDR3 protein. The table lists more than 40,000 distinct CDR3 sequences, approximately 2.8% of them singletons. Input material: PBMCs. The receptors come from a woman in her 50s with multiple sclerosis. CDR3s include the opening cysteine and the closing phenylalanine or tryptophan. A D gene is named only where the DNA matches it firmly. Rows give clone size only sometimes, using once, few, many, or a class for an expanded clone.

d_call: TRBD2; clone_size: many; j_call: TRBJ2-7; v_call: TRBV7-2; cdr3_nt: TGTGCCAGCAGCCTCCCGAGAGGGACTAGCGGGAGAATCCACGAGCAGTACTTC; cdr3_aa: CASSLPRGTSGRIHEQYF
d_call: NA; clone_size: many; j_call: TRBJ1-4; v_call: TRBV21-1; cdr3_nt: TGTGCCAGCAGCACTTGTAGGGCGAATGAAAAACTGTTTTTT; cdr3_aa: CASSTCRANEKLFF
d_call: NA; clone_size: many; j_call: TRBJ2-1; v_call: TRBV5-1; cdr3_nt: TGCGCCAGCAGCTCATCAGGGTTTAAGTCCTACAATGAGCAGTTCTTC; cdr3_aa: CASSSSGFKSYNEQFF
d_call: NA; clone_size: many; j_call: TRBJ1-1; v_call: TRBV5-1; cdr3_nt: TGCGCCAGCAGCTTGGGGGGACACAAGAACACTGAAGCTTTCTTT; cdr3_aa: CASSLGGHKNTEAFF
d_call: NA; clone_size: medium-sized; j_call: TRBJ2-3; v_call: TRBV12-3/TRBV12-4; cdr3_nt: TGTGCCAGCAGTCAGACCGGGACACTGGGATATTTT; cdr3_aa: CASSQTGTLGYF
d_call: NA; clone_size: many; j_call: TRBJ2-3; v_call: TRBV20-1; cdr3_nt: TGCAGTGCTATTTCGGGGTCGGGGAGAAGTTCGGATACGCAGTATTTT; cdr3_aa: CSAISGSGRSSDTQYF
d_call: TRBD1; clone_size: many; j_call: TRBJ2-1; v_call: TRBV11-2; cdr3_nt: TGTGTTAGTAGGGACAGGGGAGGAAACAATGAGCAGTTCTTC; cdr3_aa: CVSRDRGGNNEQFF
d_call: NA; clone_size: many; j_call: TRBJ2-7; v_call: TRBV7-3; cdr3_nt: TGTGCCAGCAGCCCTACAGCGGGACAGTTCTACGAGCAGTACTTC; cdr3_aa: CASSPTAGQFYEQYF
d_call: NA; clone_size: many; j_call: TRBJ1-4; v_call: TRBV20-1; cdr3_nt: TGCAGTGCCTCGAATGCCGGGGGGACTAATGAAAAACTGTTTTTT; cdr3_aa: CSASNAGGTNEKLFF
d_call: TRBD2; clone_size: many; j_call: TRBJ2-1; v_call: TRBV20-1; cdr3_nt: TGCAGTGCTAGAGTACTAGCGGGGGAAGTCCACTCCTACAATGAGCAGTTCTTC; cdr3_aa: CSARVLAGEVHSYNEQFF
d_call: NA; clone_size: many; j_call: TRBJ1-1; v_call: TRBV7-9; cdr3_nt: TGTGCCAGCAGCCCAAGGGGGGCAGTCACTGAAGCTTTCTTT; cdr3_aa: CASSPRGAVTEAFF
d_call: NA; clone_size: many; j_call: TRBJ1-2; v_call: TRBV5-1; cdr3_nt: TGCGCCAGCAGTGTAGAGGGGGTTGATGGCTACACCTTC; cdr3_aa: CASSVEGVDGYTF
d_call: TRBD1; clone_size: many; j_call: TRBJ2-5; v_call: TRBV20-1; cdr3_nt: TGCAGTGCCGACCCCAGGGGGACAGGGCAAGAGACCCAGTACTTC; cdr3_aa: CSADPRGTGQETQYF
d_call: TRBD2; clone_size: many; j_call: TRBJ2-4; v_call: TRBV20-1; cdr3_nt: TGCAGTGCTAGCATGCGGGGGGGCCGTAGTAATAGAAACATTCAGTACTTC; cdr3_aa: CSASMRGGRSNRNIQYF
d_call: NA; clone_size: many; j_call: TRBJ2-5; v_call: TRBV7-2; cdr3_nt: TGTGCCAGCAGCACGGGCCCGGGACTTGAGGAGACCCAGTACTTC; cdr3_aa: CASSTGPGLEETQYF
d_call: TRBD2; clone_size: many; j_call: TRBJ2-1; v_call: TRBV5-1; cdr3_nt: TGCGCCAGCAGCTTGCGAGCGGGGGCCCGAGGAGAGCAGTTCTTC; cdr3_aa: CASSLRAGARGEQFF
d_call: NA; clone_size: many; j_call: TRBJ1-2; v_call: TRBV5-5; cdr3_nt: TGTGCCAGCAGCTTGGGTCCTGGGGCCAGTGGCTACACCTTC; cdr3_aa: CASSLGPGASGYTF
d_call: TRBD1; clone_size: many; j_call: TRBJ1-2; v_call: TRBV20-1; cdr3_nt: TGCAGTGCTCACCCCGACAGGGTGAACTATGGCTACACCTTC; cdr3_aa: CSAHPDRVNYGYTF
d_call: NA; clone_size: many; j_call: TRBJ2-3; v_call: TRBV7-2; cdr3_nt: TGTGCCAGCAGCTTAGGTGTGGGCGGGGGCACAGATACGCAGTATTTT; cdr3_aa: CASSLGVGGGTDTQYF
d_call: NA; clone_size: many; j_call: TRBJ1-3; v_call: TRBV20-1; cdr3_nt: TGCGGCGCCCGGCTTCACTCTGGAAACACCATATATTTT; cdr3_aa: CGARLHSGNTIYF
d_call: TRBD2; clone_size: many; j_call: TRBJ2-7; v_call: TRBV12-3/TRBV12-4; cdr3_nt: TGTGCCAGCAGTCAAGGGACTAGCGGGTTGGTGCAGTACTTC; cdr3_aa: CASSQGTSGLVQYF
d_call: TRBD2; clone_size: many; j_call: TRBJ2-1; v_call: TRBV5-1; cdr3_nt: TGCGCCAGCAGCCCCGAGGGGACTAGCGGGGCACGGGGATACAATGAGCAGTTCTTC; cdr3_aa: CASSPEGTSGARGYNEQFF
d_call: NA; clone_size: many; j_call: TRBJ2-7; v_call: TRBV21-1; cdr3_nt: TGTGCCAGCAGCAAAGTTCGAACGGGGAAGGGGAACTTC; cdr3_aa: CASSKVRTGKGNF
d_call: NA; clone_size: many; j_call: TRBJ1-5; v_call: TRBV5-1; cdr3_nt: TGCGCCAGCAGCTTGCAGGTCCATAGCAATCAGCCCCAGCATTTT; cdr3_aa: CASSLQVHSNQPQHF
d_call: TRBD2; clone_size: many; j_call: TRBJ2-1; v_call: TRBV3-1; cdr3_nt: TGTGCCAGCAGCCAAGGGGGGCAACTAGCGGGAGGCTCACAGTTCTTC; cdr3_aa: CASSQGGQLAGGSQFF
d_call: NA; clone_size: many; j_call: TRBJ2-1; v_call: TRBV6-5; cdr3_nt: TGTGCCAGCAGTTACCCCCCAGGGAATGAGCAGTTCTTC; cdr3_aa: CASSYPPGNEQFF
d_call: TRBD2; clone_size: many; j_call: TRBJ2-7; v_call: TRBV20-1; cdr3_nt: TGCAGTGCTAGAGATACTTTGGGGCCAGCGGGAGGGCCCGACGAGCAGTACTTC; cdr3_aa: CSARDTLGPAGGPDEQYF
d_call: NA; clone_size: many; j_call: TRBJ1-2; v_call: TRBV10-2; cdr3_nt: TGCGCCAGCAGTGAGTCGGGGCATAACTATGGCTACACCTTC; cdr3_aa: CASSESGHNYGYTF
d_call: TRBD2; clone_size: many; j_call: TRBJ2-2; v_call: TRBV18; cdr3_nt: TGTGCCAGCTCACCACCTGGGACTAGCGGGAGGAGCACCGGGGAGCTGTTTTTT; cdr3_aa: CASSPPGTSGRSTGELFF
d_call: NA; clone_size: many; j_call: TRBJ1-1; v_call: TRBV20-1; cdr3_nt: TGCAGTGCTAGATTTGGCACTGAAGCTTTCTTT; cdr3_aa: CSARFGTEAFF
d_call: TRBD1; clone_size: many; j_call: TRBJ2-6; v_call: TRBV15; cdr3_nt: TGTGCCACCAGCAGAACAGGGGGCGCTGGGGCCAACGTCCTGACTTTC; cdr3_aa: CATSRTGGAGANVLTF
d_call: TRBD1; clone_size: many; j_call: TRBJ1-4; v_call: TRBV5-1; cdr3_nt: TGCGCCAGCAGTTTCGACAGGGGTAATGAAAAACTGTTTTTT; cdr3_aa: CASSFDRGNEKLFF
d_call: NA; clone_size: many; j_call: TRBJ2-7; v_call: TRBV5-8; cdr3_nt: TGTGCCAGCAGCTTGCTCCGGGAGCAGTACTTC; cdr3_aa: CASSLLREQYF
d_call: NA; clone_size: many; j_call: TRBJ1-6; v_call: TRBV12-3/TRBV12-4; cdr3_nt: TGTGCCAGCACCGTATGGGGGGGGGCGAATAATTCACCCCTCCACTTT; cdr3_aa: CASTVWGGANNSPLHF
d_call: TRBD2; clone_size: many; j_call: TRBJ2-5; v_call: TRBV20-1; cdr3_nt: TGCAGTGCTAGAGATCCCAGCGGGGGGGTTCTAGAGACCCAGTACTTC; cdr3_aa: CSARDPSGGVLETQYF
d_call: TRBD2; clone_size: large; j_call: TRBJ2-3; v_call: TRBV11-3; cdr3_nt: TGTGCCAGCAGCGACGGGACTAGCGGCACAGATACGCAGTATTTT; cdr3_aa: CASSDGTSGTDTQYF
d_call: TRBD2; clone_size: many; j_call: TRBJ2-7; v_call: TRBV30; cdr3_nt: TGTGCCTGGGGCGGGAGGACCTACGAGCAGTACTTC; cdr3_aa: CAWGGRTYEQYF
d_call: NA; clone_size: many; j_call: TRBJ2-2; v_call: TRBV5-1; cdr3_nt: TGCGCCAGCGGACAGCCGGACACCGGGGAGCTGTTTTTT; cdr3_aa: CASGQPDTGELFF
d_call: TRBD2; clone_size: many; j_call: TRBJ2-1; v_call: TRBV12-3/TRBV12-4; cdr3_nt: TGTGCCAGCAGTTCCGGGACTAGCGTGCACAATGAGCAGTTCTTC; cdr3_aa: CASSSGTSVHNEQFF
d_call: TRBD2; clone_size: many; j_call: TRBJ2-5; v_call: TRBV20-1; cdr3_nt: TGCAGTGCTTTTAAGCGGGAGGGGGAGACCCAGTACTTC; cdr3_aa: CSAFKREGETQYF
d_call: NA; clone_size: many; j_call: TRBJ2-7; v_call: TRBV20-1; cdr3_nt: TGCAGTGCCGGGGACTGGGAAAAAGGATACGAGCAGTACTTC; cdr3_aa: CSAGDWEKGYEQYF
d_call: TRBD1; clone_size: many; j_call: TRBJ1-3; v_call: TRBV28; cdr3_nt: TGTGCCAGCACCCCACTCGGGACAGTTCCTGGAAACACCATATATTTT; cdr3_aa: CASTPLGTVPGNTIYF
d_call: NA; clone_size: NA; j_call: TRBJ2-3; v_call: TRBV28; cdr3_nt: TGTGCCAGCAGTTCCCCCACCCACCCGGATTTT; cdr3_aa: CASSSPTHPDF
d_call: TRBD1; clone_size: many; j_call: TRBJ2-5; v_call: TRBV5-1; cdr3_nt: TGCGCCAGCAGCGCTAGGACAGGGGTAGAGACCCAGTACTTC; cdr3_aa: CASSARTGVETQYF
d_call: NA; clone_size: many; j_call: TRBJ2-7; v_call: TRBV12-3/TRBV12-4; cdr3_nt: TGTGCCAGCAGTTTGTTAGGTGGAAGCGAGCAGTACTTC; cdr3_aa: CASSLLGGSEQYF
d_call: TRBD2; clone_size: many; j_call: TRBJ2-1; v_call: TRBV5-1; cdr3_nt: TGCGCCAGCAGCCAGGGACTAGCCACCTACAATGAGCAGTTCTTC; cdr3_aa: CASSQGLATYNEQFF
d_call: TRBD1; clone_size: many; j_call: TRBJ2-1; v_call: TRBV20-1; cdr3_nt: TGCAGTGCTAGAGAGTACAGGGGGTACAATGAGCAGTTCTTC; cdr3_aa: CSAREYRGYNEQFF
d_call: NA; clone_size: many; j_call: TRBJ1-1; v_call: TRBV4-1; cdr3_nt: TGCGCCAGCAGCCAGAATCTCGTCCGTGTCACACACAACACTGAAGCTTTCTTT; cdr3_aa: CASSQNLVRVTHNTEAFF